This T cell receptor beta chain originates from a study of T cells after yellow fever vaccination. TCRdb redid the calling of the 5' RACE reads with MiXCR, one entry per CDR3 protein. The data contain 450,000 to 650,000 distinct CDR3 sequences, 20% to 25% of them seen just once; the ten biggest clones take up 16%. In germline, CDR1 is SEHNR, CDR2 FQNEAQ (reference sequence). The CDR3 totals 15 residues. V gave up 7 bases and J gave up 2 bases, with 15 bases separating them. This receptor was identified in a man aged 18 to 35 who received the YFV17D yellow fever vaccine. The specimen comprised PBMCs, sampled around 3 weeks after the first yellow fever vaccination. The chain recombines TRBV7-9 with TRBJ2-1; D might be TRBD1 (6 bases). CDR3 loop: CASIRDRDTYNEQFF. CDR3 in DNA: TGTGCCAGCATCAGAGACCGGGACACCTACAATGAGCAGTTCTTC.